The present entry profiles one T cell receptor (beta chain) with its context. Different DNA sequences within this sample yield the same CDR3. This entry is derived from a study of shared clonotypes between healthy human individuals. Trimming cost V 1 base and J 4 bases; bases outside gene matches: 4. CDR3 length: 15 amino acids. Per germline, CDR1 SGHNT and CDR2 YENEEA. Here immunoSEQ multiplex PCR was the method, and the copy in TCRdb shows in-frame clones only, minus some. The sample carries about 2.3 million clones, roughly 93% recorded once. The receptor comes from a man younger than 30 in good health. Some clones in this sample may be carry-over from other donors' samples. This sequence joins TRBV11-3 and TRBJ2-7; 10 nucleotides line up with TRBD1. Material for sequencing was naive CD4+ T cells from PBMCs. The sample's subset: CD45RA+ positively selected. CDR3 amino acids: CASSLAGTGAYEQYF. CDR3 coding DNA: TGTGCCAGCAGCTTAGCAGGGACAGGGGCTTACGAGCAGTACTTC.